This T cell receptor beta chain originates from a study of blood T cell repertoires in COVID-19. The overall study: Acute and convalescent COVID-19 samples came from the United States, Italy and Spain. The analysed material was cDNA or gDNA that came from T cells, B-cell-depleted T cells, or PBMCs.

In the original processing: Scientists estimated how many nucleated cells there were by amplifying reference gene primers. Here immunoSEQ multiplex PCR was the method, and the copy in TCRdb shows in-frame clones only, minus some. The V and J calls and the clone size are those of that table, but D and trimming were determined from the DNA. The repertoire holds about 190,000 clones, with more than 70% as singletons. Germline V gene lookup returns CDR1 SEHNR and CDR2 FQNEAQ (reference sequence). Deletions cut 5 bases from V and 7 bases from J, with 15 bases between. The CDR3 loop spans 15 amino acids. The sequence derives from a woman aged 80 or over with active or convalescent COVID-19. Sequencing was carried out using peripheral blood. This rearrangement joins TRBV7-9 to TRBJ1-6; tentative D call: TRBD1 (5 bases). The CDR3 sequence: CASSPGLGGNSPLHF. In DNA, the CDR3 is TGTGCCAGCAGCCCCGGACTCGGGGGAAATTCACCCCTCCACTTT.